This paragraph covers one TCR beta chain sequence. Its antigen is not known. The germline gene is not matched at one end of the junction; a read error may be the cause. The V gene's germline CDR1 is DFQATT and CDR2 SNEGSKA (reference sequence). This CDR3 contains 12 residues. Amplification targeted the TCR beta CDR3 regions, with RNA transcripts as the source material. First-round RT-PCR used HTBI primers; second-round multiplex PCR followed. TCRdb independently ran MiXCR on the multiplex PCR reads; one entry per CDR3 protein. Here the sample spans about 700,000 distinct CDR3 sequences, 40% being singletons. This sample is drawn from a study of Graves' ophthalmopathy and Graves' hyperthyroidism. Across the whole study: Blood was drawn at initial diagnosis, before any treatment. Study results and limitations: Blood also held most thyroid clonotypes expanded above 0.001 frequency. Its predictions of ophthalmopathy progression gave the model approximately 65% sensitivity and about 78% specificity.

Reliance was placed on clinical symptoms, serum thyroxine, TRAb, thyroid ultrasound and orbital computed tomography for diagnosis. The receptor's source is an adult man with Graves' ophthalmopathy. The sequencing sample was made of peripheral blood. The chain is built from TRBV20-1 and TRBJ2-5; 7 bases are a match to TRBD1. CDR3 nucleotides: TGCAGTGCCTGGGACAGCCAAGGGACCCAGTACTTC. Its protein product is CSAWDSQGTQYF.